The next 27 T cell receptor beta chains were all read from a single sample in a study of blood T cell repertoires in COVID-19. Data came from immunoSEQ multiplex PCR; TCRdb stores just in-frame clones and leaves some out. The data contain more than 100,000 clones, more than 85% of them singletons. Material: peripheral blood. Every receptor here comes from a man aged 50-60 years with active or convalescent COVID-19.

In DNA, the CDR3 is TGTGCCAGCAGCCCACCCCCGGGTCGGCAGTTTTATGGCTACACCTTC. It codes for CASSPPPGRQFYGYTF. The chain recombines TRBV5-6 with TRBJ1-2; no clear D. Germline V gene data show CDR1 as SGHDT and CDR2 as YYEEEE. Trimming stripped 4 bases from V and 5 bases from J, with 21 bases between. The CDR3 spans 16 residues.

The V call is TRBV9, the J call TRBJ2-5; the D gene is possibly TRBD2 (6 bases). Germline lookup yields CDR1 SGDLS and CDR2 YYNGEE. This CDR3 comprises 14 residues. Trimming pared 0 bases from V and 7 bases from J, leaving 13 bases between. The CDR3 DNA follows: TGTGCCAGCAGCGTAGACCAGGGAGGCGGGACCCAGTACTTC. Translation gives CASSVDQGGGTQYF.

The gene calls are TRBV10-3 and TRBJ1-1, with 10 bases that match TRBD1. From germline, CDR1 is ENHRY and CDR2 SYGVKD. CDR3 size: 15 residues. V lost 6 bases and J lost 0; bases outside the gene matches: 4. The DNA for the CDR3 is TGTGCCATCAGCGGGACAGGGGACCTGAACACTGAAGCTTTCTTT. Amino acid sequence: CAISGTGDLNTEAFF.

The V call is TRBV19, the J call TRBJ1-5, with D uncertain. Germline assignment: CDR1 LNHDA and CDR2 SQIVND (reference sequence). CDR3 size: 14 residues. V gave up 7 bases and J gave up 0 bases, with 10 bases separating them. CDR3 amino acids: CASTSGYSNQPQHF. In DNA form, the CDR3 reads TGTGCCAGTACTAGCGGCTATAGCAATCAGCCCCAGCATTTT.

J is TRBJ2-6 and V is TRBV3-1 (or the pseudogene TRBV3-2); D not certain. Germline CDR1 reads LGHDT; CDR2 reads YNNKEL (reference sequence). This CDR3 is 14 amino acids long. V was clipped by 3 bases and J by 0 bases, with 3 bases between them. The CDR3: CASSHLSGANVLTF. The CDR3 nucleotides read TGTGCCAGCAGCCATCTCTCTGGGGCCAACGTCCTGACTTTC.

The CDR3 reads CASSVGAGGYTF. The CDR3 bases are TGTGCCAGCAGTGTTGGGGCTGGGGGCTACACCTTC. The chain employs TRBV2 and TRBJ1-2; D is perhaps TRBD1 (5 bases). The CDR3 totals 12 residues. CDR1 and CDR2 (germline): SNHLY, FYNNEI. The V and J ends lost 4 bases and 8 bases respectively, with 11 bases between them.

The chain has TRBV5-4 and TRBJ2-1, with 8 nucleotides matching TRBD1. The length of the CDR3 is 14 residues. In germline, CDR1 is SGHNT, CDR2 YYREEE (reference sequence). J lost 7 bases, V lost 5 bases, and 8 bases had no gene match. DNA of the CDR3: TGTGCCAGCAGTTCCCGGACAGGGAAGAATGAGCAGTTCTTC. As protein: CASSSRTGKNEQFF.

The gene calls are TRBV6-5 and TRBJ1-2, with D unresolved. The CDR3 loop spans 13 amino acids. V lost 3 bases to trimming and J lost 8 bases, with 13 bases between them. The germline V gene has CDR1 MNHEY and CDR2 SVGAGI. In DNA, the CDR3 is TGTGCCAGCAGTTATGAGGGATCTGGCGGCTACACCTTC. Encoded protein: CASSYEGSGGYTF.

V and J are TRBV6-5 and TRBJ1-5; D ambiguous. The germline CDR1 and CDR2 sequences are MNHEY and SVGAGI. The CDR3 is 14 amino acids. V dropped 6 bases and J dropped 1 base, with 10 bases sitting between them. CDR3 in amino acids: CASRPDFSNQPQHF. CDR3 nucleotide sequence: TGTGCCAGCAGACCCGACTTCAGCAATCAGCCCCAGCATTTT.

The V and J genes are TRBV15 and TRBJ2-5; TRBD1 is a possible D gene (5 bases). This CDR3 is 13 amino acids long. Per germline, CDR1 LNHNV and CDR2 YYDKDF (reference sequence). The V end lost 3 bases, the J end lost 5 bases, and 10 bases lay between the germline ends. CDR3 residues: CATSSQGGETQYF. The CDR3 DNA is TGTGCCACCAGCAGTCAGGGCGGCGAGACCCAGTACTTC.

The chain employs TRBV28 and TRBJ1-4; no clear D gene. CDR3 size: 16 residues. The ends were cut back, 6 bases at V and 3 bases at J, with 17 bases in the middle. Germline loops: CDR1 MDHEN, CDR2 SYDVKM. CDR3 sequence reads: CASSINAGLPNEKLFF. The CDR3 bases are TGTGCCAGCAGCATCAATGCGGGCCTCCCTAATGAAAAACTGTTTTTT. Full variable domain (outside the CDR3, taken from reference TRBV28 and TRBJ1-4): DVKVTQSSRYLVKRTGEKVFLECVQDMDHENMFWYRQDPGLGLRLIYFSYDVKMKEKGDIPEGYSVSREKKERFSLILESASTNQTSMYLCASSINAGLPNEKLFFGSGTQLSVL.

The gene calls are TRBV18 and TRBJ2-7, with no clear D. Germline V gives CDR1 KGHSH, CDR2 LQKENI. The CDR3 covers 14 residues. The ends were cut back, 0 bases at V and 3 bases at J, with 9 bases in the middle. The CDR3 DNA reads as TGTGCCAGCTCACCACCCACTACCCTCTACGAGCAGTACTTC. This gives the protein CASSPPTTLYEQYF.

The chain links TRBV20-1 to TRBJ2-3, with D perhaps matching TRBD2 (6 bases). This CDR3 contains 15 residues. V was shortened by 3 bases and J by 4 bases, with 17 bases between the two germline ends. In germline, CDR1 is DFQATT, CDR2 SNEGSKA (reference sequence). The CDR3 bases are TGCAGTGCTAGTACCGGATCGGGGGTACCAGATACGCAGTATTTT. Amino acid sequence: CSASTGSGVPDTQYF.

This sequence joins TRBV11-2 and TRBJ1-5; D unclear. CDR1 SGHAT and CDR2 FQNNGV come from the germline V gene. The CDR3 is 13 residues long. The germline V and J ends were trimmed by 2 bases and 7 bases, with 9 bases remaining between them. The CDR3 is CASSLNQRQPQHF. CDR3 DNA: TGTGCCAGCAGCTTAAACCAGAGGCAGCCCCAGCATTTT. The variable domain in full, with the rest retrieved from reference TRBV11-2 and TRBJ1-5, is EAGVAQSPRYKIIEKRQSVAFWCNPISGHATLYWYQQILGQGPKLLIQFQNNGVVDDSQLPKDRFSAERLKGVDSTLKIQPAKLEDSAVYLCASSLNQRQPQHFGDGTRLSIL.

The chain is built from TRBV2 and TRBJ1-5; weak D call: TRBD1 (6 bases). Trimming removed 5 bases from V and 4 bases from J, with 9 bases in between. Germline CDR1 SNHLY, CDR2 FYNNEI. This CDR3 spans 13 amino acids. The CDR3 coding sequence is TGTGCCAGCAGTACAGGGTATAATCAGCCCCAGCATTTT. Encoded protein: CASSTGYNQPQHF.

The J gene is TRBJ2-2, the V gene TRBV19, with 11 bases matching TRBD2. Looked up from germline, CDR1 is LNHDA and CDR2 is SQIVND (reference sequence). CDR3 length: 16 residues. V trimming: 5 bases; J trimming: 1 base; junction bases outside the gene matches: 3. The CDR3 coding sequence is TGTGCCAGTAGTTCAGGACTAGCGGGGAACACCGGGGAGCTGTTTTTT. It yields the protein CASSSGLAGNTGELFF.

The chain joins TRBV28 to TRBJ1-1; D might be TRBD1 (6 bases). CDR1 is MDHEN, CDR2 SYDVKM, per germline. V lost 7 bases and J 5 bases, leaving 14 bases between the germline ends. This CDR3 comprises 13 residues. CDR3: CASTTPGATEAFF. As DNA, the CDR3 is TGTGCCAGCACCACCCCAGGGGCGACTGAAGCTTTCTTT.

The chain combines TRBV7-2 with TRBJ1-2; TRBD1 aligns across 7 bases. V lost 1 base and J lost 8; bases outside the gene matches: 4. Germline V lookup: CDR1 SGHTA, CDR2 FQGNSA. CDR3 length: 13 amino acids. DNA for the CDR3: TGTGCCAGCAGCTTAGGAGACAGGGAGGGCTACACCTTC. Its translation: CASSLGDREGYTF. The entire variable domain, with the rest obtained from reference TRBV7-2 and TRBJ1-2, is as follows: GAGVSQSPSNKVTEKGKDVELRCDPISGHTALYWYRQSLGQGLEFLIYFQGNSAPDKSGLPSDRFSAERTGGSVSTLTIQRTQQEDSAVYLCASSLGDREGYTFGSGTRLTVV.

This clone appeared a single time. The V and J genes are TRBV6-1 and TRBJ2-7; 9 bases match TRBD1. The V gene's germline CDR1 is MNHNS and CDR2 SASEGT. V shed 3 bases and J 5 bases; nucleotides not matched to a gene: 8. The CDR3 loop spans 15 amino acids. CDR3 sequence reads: CASSDPGQGSHEQYF. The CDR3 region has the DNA TGTGCCAGCAGTGACCCGGGACAGGGATCCCACGAGCAGTACTTC.

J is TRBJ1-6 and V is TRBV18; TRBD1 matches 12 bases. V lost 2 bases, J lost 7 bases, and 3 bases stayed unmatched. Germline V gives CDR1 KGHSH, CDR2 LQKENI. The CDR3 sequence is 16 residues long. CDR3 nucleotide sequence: TGTGCCAGCTCACCATTAGGGACAGGGGGCAATTCACCCCTCCACTTT. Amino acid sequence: CASSPLGTGGNSPLHF. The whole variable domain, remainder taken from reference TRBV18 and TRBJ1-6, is NAGVMQNPRHLVRRRGQEARLRCSPMKGHSHVYWYRQLPEEGLKFMVYLQKENIIDESGMPKERFSAEFPKEGPSILRIQQVVRGDSAAYFCASSPLGTGGNSPLHFGNGTRLTVT.

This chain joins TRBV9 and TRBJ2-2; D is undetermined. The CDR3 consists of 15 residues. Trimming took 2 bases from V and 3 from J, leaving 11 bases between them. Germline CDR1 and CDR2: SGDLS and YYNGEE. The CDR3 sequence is CASSVSPAHTGELFF. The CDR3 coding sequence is TGTGCCAGCAGCGTTAGCCCCGCGCACACCGGGGAGCTGTTTTTT.

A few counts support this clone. The CDR3 sequence: CAWSVWGLDYGYTF. CDR3 sequence (DNA): TGTGCCTGGAGTGTATGGGGGCTCGACTATGGCTACACCTTC. The chain carries TRBV30 and TRBJ1-2; a weak D match, TRBD1 (6 bases). Trimming took off 0 bases at V and 3 bases at J, with 11 bases between the two ends. CDR3 size: 14 residues. Germline CDR1 reads GTSNPN; CDR2 reads SVGIG (reference sequence).

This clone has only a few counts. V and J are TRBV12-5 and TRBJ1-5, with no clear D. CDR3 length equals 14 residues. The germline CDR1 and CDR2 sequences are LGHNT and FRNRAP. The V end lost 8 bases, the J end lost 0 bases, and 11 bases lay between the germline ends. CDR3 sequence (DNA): TGTGCTAGTCTTCTGGGCTATAGCAATCAGCCCCAGCATTTT. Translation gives CASLLGYSNQPQHF. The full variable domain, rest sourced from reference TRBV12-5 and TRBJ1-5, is DARVTQTPRHKVTEMGQEVTMRCQPILGHNTVFWYRQTMMQGLELLAYFRNRAPLDDSGMPKDRFSAEMPDATLATLKIQPSEPRDSAVYFCASLLGYSNQPQHFGDGTRLSIL.

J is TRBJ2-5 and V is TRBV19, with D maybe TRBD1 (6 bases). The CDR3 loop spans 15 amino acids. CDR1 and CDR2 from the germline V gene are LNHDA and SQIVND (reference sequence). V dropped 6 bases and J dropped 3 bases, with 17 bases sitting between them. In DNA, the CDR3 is TGTGCCAGTAGAAGTTTGTATGGGGGCGAAGAGACCCAGTACTTC. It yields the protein CASRSLYGGEETQYF. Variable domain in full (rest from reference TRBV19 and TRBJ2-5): DGGITQSPKYLFRKEGQNVTLSCEQNLNHDAMYWYRQDPGQGLRLIYYSQIVNDFQKGDIAEGYSVSREKKESFPLTVTSAQKNPTAFYLCASRSLYGGEETQYFGPGTRLLVL.

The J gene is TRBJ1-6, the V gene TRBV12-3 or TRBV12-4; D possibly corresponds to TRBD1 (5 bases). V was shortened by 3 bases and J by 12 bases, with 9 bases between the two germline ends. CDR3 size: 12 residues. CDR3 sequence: CASSFQGQPLHF. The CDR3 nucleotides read TGTGCCAGCAGTTTTCAGGGTCAACCCCTCCACTTT.

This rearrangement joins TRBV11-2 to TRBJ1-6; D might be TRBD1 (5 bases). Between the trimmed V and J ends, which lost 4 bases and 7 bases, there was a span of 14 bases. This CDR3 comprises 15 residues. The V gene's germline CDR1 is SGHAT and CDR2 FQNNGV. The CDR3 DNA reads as TGTGCCAGCAGCTCAGTGGGGGGTCCGAATTCACCCCTCCACTTT. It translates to CASSSVGGPNSPLHF.

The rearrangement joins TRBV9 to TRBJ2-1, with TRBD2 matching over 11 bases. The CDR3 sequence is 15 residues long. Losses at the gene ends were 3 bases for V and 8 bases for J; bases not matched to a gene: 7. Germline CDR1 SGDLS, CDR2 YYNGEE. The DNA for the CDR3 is TGTGCCAGCAGCGCGGGACTAGCGGCAGGGTATGAGCAGTTCTTC. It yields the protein CASSAGLAAGYEQFF.